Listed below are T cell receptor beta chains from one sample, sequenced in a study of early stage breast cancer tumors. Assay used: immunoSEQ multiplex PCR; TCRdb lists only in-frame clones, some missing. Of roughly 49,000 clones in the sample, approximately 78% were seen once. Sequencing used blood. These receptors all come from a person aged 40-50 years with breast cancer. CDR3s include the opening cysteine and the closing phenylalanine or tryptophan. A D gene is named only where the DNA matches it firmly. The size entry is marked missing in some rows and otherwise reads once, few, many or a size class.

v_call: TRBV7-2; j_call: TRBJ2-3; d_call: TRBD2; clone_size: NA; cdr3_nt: TGTGCCAGCAGCTTAGCACTAGCGGGAGGTACGCAGTATTTT; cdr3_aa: CASSLALAGGTQYF
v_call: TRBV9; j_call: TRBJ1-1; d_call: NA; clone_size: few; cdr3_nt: TGTGCCAGCAGCGTATACCCGGAGAACACTGAAGCTTTCTTT; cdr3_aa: CASSVYPENTEAFF
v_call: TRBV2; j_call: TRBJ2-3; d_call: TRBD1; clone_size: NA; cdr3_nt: TGTGCCAGCGACAGGGACCACACAGATACGCAGTATTTT; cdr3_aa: CASDRDHTDTQYF
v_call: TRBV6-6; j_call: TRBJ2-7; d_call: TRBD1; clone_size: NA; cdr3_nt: TGTGCCAGCAGTTACACGTACAGGGGTTCCTACGAGCAGTACTTC; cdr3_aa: CASSYTYRGSYEQYF
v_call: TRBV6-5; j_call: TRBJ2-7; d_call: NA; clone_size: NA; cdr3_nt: TGTGCCAGCAGGGGCAACTCCTACGAGCAGTACTTC; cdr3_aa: CASRGNSYEQYF
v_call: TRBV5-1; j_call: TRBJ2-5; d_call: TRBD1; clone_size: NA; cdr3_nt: TGCGCCAGCACTAACAGGGGGCGAGTTGAGACCCAGTACTTC; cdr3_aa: CASTNRGRVETQYF
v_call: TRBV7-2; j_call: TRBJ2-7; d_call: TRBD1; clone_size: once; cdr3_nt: TGTGCCAGCAGCGTACCTCCGGGACAGGGGCAGTACTTC; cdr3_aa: CASSVPPGQGQYF
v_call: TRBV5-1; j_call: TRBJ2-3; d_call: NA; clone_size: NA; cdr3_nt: TGCGCCAGCAGAACGGAATCTAGCACAGATACGCAGTATTTT; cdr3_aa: CASRTESSTDTQYF
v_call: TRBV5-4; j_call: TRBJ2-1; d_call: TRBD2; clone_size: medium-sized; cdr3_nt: TGTGCCAGCAGCTGGGGCCCCCTATCGAGCGGGAGGGTTAATGAGCAGTTCTTC; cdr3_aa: CASSWGPLSSGRVNEQFF
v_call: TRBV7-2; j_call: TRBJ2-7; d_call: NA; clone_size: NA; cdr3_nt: TGTGCCAGCAGCACCTGGACGGGTCCCTACGAGCAGTACTTC; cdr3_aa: CASSTWTGPYEQYF
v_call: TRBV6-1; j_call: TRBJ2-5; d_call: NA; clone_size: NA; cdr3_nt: TGTGCCAGCAGTGTGGAAGGTCTACCCGGGGAGACCCAGTACTTC; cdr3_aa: CASSVEGLPGETQYF
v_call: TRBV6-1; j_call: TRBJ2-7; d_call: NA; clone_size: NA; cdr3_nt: TGTGCCAGCAGTGATTGGGGAGACCGGTACTTC; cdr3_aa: CASSDWGDRYF
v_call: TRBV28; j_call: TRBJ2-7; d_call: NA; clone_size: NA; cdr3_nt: TGTGCCAGCAGGCCGTCCGCCGGGAATCGGTACGAGCAGTACTTC; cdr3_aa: CASRPSAGNRYEQYF
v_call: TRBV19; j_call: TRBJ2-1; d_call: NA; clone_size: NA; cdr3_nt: TGTGCCAGTAGTCTGTACCTAGCGACTGAGCAGTTCTTC; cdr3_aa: CASSLYLATEQFF